These 5 T cell receptor beta chains originate from one sample sequenced in a study of shared clonotypes between healthy human individuals. The method was immunoSEQ multiplex PCR; TCRdb's version includes in-frame clones alone and lacks a portion of them. The data hold 2 million to 2.5 million clones, with roughly 93% observed a single time. The material sequenced was naive CD4+ T cells from PBMCs. The subset: CD45RA+ positively selected. These receptors were obtained from a man aged 18 to 30 in good health. Some clones in this sample may be carry-over from other donors' samples.

Details on this clone: A read error may account for a junction end that differs from germline. The rearrangement uses TRBV28 and TRBJ1-4, with 9 bases lining up with TRBD1. The V gene's germline CDR1 is MDHEN and CDR2 SYDVKM. CDR3 length: 14 amino acids. CDR3: CASGRDRANEKLFF. CDR3 bases: TGTGCCAGCGGTAGGGACAGGGCTAACGAAAAACTGTTTTTT.

The chain uses TRBV5-4 and TRBJ2-5; D gene uncertain. CDR1 SGHNT and CDR2 YYREEE come from the germline V gene (reference sequence). This CDR3 is 15 amino acids long. Between the trimmed V and J ends, which lost 0 bases and 0 bases, there was a span of 9 bases. The CDR3 spells CASSLGQTDQETQYF. The CDR3 bases are TGTGCCAGCAGCTTGGGGCAGACCGACCAAGAGACCCAGTACTTC.

This clone was seen a single time. This chain uses TRBV28 with TRBJ2-2, with D possibly matching TRBD2 (6 bases). The CDR3 is 15 amino acids. V gave up 5 bases and J gave up 1 base, with 11 bases separating them. CDR1 MDHEN and CDR2 SYDVKM come from the germline V gene. CDR3 bases: TGTGCCAGCAGTGAGGGAGGCTTGAACACCGGGGAGCTGTTTTTT. This translates into CASSEGGLNTGELFF.

This clone was recorded only once. The chain has TRBV29-1 and TRBJ2-5; 10 bases align to TRBD1. Germline V CDR1 and CDR2: SQVTM, ANQGSEA. This CDR3 comprises 13 residues. The V and J ends lost 6 bases and 5 bases, in that order; junction bases with no gene match: 6. The CDR3 coding sequence is TGCAGCGTGACGGTGACAGGGGGCGAGACCCAGTACTTC. It codes for CSVTVTGGETQYF.

This chain uses TRBV11-3 with TRBJ1-2, with a tentative D call TRBD1 (5 bases). CDR3 length: 12 amino acids. In germline, CDR1 is SGHNT, CDR2 YENEEA. Between the trimmed V and J ends, which lost 1 base and 7 bases, there was a span of 7 bases. CDR3 loop: CASSLGGAGYTF. The CDR3 DNA is TGTGCCAGCAGCTTAGGAGGGGCTGGCTACACCTTC.